This TCR beta chain was identified in a study of blood T cell repertoires in COVID-19. Study at large: Sample material is recorded as cDNA or gDNA derived from T cells, B-cell-depleted T cells, or PBMCs.

Assay used: immunoSEQ multiplex PCR; TCRdb lists only in-frame clones, some missing. The sample has 190,000 or so clones, about 81% seen once; the top ten hold around 11%. The V and J ends lost 6 bases and 4 bases, in that order; junction bases with no gene match: 5. CDR1 MNHEY and CDR2 SVGAGI come from the germline V gene. The CDR3 contains 15 residues. The sequence came from a woman over 75 with COVID-19, enrolled during active disease. Sequencing was done on a sample of peripheral blood. This chain links TRBV6-5 with TRBJ2-7; 14 nucleotides align to TRBD2. The CDR3 DNA sequence: TGTGCCAGCAGATTGGGACTAGCGGGAGTATACGAGCAGTACTTC. Translated: CASRLGLAGVYEQYF.